A selection of T cell receptor beta chains follows, all from one sample in a study of cytomegalovirus exposure and HLA in healthy donors. This table comes from immunoSEQ multiplex PCR, and its TCRdb copy is limited to in-frame clones, with some not included. The repertoire has approximately 100,000 clones, around three quarters of them found once; the top ten carry 2% to 3%. Specimen: PBMCs. These receptors all come from a female donor in good health and CMV-seronegative. Each CDR3 is given with its conserved first and last residue. The D gene is left open where the match is weak. Clone size, where shown, is once, few, many, or a class for clones that have expanded.

clone size	D gene	V gene	J gene	CDR3 protein	CDR3 DNA
-	TRBD1	TRBV7-3	TRBJ1-1	CASSRRIGTENTEAFF	TGTGCCAGCAGCCGGAGGATCGGGACAGAGAACACTGAAGCTTTCTTT
-	TRBD1	TRBV30	TRBJ1-1	CAWRDRGAVSSFF	TGTGCCTGGAGAGACAGGGGGGCCGTTTCGTCTTTCTTT
-	TRBD1	TRBV4-2	TRBJ2-3	CASSQRPTDRGFTDTQYF	TGTGCCAGCAGCCAAAGGCCGACGGACAGGGGGTTCACAGATACGCAGTATTTT
-	TRBD2	TRBV12-5	TRBJ2-1	CASGKLRGGEQFF	TGTGCTAGTGGTAAACTCCGGGGGGGTGAGCAGTTCTTC
-	-	TRBV2	TRBJ2-2	CASRAGKGLGTGELFF	TGTGCCAGCAGGGCGGGGAAGGGCCTGGGGACCGGGGAGCTGTTTTTT
-	TRBD2	TRBV9	TRBJ2-7	CASSSGLAGLAF	TGTGCCAGCAGCTCTGGACTAGCGGGGCTTGCCTTC
-	-	TRBV29-1	TRBJ1-4	CSVGEGSTLFF	TGCAGCGTTGGCGAGGGCTCCACGCTGTTTTTT
-	TRBD1	TRBV19	TRBJ1-1	CASSQRTGRGSGTEAFF	TGTGCCAGTAGTCAGCGGACAGGGAGGGGGTCGGGGACTGAAGCTTTCTTT
-	TRBD2	TRBV27	TRBJ2-5	CASSPSSGELQETQYF	TGTGCCAGCAGTCCCTCTAGCGGGGAGTTACAAGAGACCCAGTACTTC
-	-	TRBV4-3	TRBJ1-1	CASSQRTGPGLTEAFF	TGCGCCAGCAGCCAAAGAACAGGTCCTGGTCTGACTGAAGCTTTCTTT
-	-	TRBV9	TRBJ2-4	CASSVEPGGDRNIQYF	TGTGCCAGCAGCGTAGAGCCGGGTGGTGACAGAAACATTCAGTACTTC
-	-	TRBV21-1	TRBJ1-3	CASSPREINTIYF	TGTGCCAGCAGCCCCAGGGAAATAAACACCATATATTTT
-	-	TRBV25-1	TRBJ1-1	CASKRGGQTEAFF	TGTGCCAGCAAGAGGGGAGGTCAAACTGAAGCTTTCTTT
-	-	TRBV25-1	TRBJ2-2	CASSDGGVAGELFF	TGTGCCAGCAGTGATGGAGGGGTAGCCGGGGAGCTGTTTTTT
-	TRBD2	TRBV5-6	TRBJ2-7	CASSLDVTSGGAYEQYF	TGTGCCAGCAGCTTGGATGTGACTAGCGGGGGGGCGTACGAGCAGTACTTC
few	-	TRBV6-6	TRBJ2-2	CASSSKNTGELFF	TGTGCCAGCAGTTCAAAGAACACCGGGGAGCTGTTTTTT
-	TRBD2	TRBV4-3	TRBJ2-3	CASSQDVREGGPDTQYF	TGCGCCAGCAGCCAAGATGTTCGGGAGGGAGGCCCAGATACGCAGTATTTT
-	TRBD2	TRBV19	TRBJ2-3	CASSPLAGVSDTQYF	TGTGCCAGTAGTCCCCTAGCGGGGGTTTCAGATACGCAGTATTTT
-	TRBD1	TRBV27	TRBJ2-3	CASSRDRGFGRADTQYF	TGTGCCAGCAGTAGGGACAGGGGCTTCGGTAGGGCAGATACGCAGTATTTT
few	-	TRBV29-1	TRBJ1-1	CSVETDLEAFF	TGCAGCGTTGAAACTGACTTGGAAGCTTTCTTT
-	-	TRBV6-1	TRBJ2-7	CASSEVSGEGEQYF	TGTGCCAGCAGTGAAGTCTCGGGGGAAGGAGAGCAGTACTTC
-	-	TRBV19	TRBJ2-1	CASSTDGQGYNEQFF	TGTGCCAGTAGTACGGATGGGCAGGGTTACAATGAGCAGTTCTTC